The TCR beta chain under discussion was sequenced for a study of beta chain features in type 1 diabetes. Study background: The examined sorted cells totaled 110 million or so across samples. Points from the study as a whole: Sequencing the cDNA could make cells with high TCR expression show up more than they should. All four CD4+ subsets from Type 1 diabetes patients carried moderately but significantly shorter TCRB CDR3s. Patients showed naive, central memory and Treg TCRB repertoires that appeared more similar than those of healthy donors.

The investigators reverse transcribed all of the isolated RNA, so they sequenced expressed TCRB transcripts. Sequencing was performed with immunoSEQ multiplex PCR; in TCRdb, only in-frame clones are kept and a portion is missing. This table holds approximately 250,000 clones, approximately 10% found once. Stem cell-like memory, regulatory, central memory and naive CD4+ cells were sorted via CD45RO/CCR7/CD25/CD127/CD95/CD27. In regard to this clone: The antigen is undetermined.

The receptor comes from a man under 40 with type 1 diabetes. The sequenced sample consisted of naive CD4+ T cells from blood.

The CDR3 coding sequence is TGCAGCGTTGAGAGGGTCGCCGGGGCCAACGTCCTGACTTTC. Amino acids: CSVERVAGANVLTF. This chain joins TRBV29-1 and TRBJ2-6; perhaps TRBD2 as D (5 bases). The V end lost 3 bases, the J end lost 4 bases, and 10 bases lay between the germline ends. Germline CDR1 reads SQVTM; CDR2 reads ANQGSEA. There are 14 residues in the CDR3. The full variable domain, completed using reference TRBV29-1 and TRBJ2-6, is SAVISQKPSRDICQRGTSLTIQCQVDSQVTMMFWYRQQPGQSLTLIATANQGSEATYESGFVIDKFPISRPNLTFSTLTVSNMSPEDSSIYLCSVERVAGANVLTFGAGSRLTVL.